This T cell receptor (beta chain) originates from a study of CD8 T cells in Susac syndrome. Peripheral blood CD8+ and CD4+ T cells were profiled by TCR beta sequencing. Relapsing-remitting disease, either stable or active, was present in the treatment-naive patients who were the multiple sclerosis controls. The CD8+ and CD4+ T cells were negatively isolated, with the TEMRA cells enriched by FACS. Reverse transcription of roughly 0.5 to 1 ug RNA was carried out with random hexamers. Amplification of TCR beta CDR3 by immunoSEQ multiplex PCR spanned 54 Vbeta and 13 Jbeta. A single record per CDR3 protein comes from TCRdb applying MiXCR to the immunoSEQ multiplex PCR reads. The sample contains hundreds of thousands of distinct CDR3 sequences, around 95% of which appear only once. This CDR3 has 12 residues. The germline V gene has CDR1 LNHDA and CDR2 SQIVND (reference sequence). Between the trimmed V and J ends, which lost 8 bases and 7 bases, there was a span of 11 bases.

The V and J genes are TRBV19 and TRBJ2-2; D is ambiguous. The TCR comes from a human donor with multiple sclerosis. Sequenced: CD4+ T cells from PBMCs. The CDR3 coding sequence is TGTGCCAGTGGGCAGCTAGTCGGGGAGCTGTTTTTT. The encoded protein is CASGQLVGELFF.